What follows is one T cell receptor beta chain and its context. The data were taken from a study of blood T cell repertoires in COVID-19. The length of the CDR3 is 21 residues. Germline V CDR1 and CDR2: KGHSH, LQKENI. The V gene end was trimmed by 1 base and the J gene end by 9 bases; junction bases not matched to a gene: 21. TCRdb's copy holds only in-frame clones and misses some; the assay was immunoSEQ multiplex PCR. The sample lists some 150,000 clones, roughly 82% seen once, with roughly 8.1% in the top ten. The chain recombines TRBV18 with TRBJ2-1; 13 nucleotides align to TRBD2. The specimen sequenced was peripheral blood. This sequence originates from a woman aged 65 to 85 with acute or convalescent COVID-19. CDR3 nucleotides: TGTGCCAGCTCACCACTCTTGGGACTAGCGGGGTCTACTGGAACAATACGTGAGCAGTTCTTC. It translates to CASSPLLGLAGSTGTIREQFF.